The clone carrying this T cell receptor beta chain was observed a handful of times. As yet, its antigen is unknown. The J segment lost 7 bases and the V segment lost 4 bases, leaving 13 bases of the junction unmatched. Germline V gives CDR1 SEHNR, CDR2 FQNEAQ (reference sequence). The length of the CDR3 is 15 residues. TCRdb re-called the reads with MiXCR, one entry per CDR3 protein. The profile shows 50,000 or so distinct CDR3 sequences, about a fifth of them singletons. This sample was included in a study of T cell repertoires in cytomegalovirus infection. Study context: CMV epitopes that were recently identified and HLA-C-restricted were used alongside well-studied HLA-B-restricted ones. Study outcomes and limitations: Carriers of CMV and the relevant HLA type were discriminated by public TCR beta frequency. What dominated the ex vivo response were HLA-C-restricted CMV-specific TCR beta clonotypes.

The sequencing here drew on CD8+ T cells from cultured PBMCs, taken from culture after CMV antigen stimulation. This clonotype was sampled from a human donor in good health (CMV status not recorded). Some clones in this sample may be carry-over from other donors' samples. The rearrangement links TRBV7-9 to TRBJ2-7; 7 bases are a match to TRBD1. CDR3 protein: CASSSWDSRSREQYF. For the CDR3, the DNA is TGTGCCAGCAGCTCCTGGGACAGCCGATCTAGGGAGCAGTACTTC.